The subject of this entry is one T cell receptor beta chain. The data are from a study of cytomegalovirus exposure and HLA in healthy donors. Both 60 Vbeta primers and 13 Jbeta primers went into the PCR. TCRdb keeps only in-frame clones here, not all; method: immunoSEQ multiplex PCR. This table has roughly 69,000 clones, roughly 65% appearing once. The CDR3 is 16 residues long. CDR1 is SGHAT and CDR2 is FQNNGV in the germline V gene. V was pared by 2 bases and J by 4 bases, with 6 bases of the junction left unmatched. Sequencing was performed on PBMCs. V is TRBV11-2 and J is TRBJ2-7; 12 nucleotides align to TRBD1. This sequence originates from a male donor in good health and CMV-seropositive. CDR3 bases: TGTGCCAGCAGCTTATTCTTGGGACAGGGGGCGTACGAGCAGTACTTC. Residues: CASSLFLGQGAYEQYF.